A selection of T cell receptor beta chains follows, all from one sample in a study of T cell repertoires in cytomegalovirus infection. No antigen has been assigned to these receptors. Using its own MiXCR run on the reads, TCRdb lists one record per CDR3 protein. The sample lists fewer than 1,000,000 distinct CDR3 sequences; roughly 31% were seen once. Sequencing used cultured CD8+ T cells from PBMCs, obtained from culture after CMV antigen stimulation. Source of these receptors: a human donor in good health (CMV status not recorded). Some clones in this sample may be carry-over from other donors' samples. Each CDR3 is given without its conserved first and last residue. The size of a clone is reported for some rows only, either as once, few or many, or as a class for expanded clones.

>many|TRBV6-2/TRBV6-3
ASRGGGSYNEQF
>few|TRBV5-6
ASSFDSSGNTIY
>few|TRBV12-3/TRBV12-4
ASNSFHPNTEAF
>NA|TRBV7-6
ASSLADGKLF
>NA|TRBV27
ASSLHQGQPQH
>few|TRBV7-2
ASSLGGEFDEQF
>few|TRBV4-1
ASSQGQGAQPQH
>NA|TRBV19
ASSWTRQGADIYGYT
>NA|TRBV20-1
CARVPGQGVYEQF
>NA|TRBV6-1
ASSGSDTHYEQY
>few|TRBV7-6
ASSLAQGNYGYT
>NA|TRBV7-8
ASSYPPQRDEQF
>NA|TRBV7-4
ASSLTSAPNNEQF
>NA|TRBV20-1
SANPTSADSYNEQF
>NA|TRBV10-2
ASWGVPRVDTQY
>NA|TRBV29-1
SADGLS
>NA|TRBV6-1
ASSSGYGNTIY
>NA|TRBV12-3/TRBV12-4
ASSLLGAVEKLF
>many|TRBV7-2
ASSQWWSSTDTQY
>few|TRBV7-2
ASRLGYEPQH
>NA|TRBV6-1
ASSEGAGYYEQY
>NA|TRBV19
ASSSQAERYTEAF
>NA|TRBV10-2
ASRNILTGEVTEAF
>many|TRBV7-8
ASSSRARMGANTEAF
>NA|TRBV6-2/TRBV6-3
ASSYSGTGDSEAF
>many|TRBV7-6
ASSPSSGVFTDTQY
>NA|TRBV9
ASSVSGSTDTQY
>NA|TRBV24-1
ATSDSGLFPDTQY
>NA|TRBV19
ASSIRDRGETQY
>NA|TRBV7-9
ASGDPRGRSPLH
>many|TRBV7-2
ASSARDRLYNEQF
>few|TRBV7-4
ASSLERPGGEAF
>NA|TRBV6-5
ASSPSPSSSYNEQF
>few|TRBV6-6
ASSYSGTPGGIEQY
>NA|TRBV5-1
ASSASQGGLGEQY
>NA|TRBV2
ASSGRQGTGNTIY
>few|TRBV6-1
ASSEWGETYEQY
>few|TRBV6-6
ASTPWSLNSPLH
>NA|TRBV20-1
SARSRGTTEAF